This entry lists 3 T cell receptor beta chains sequenced from one sample in a study of blood T cell repertoires in COVID-19 (dated by TCRdb to the early 2020s). Receptors were amplified or captured by the immunoSEQ multiplex PCR assay. The source is immuneACCESS, and TCRdb retained only in-frame sequences with V and J called. Part of the clones is not carried over; for the studies checked, unresolved V genes explain less than half of this, and the remainder is unexplained. A total of tens of thousands of clones appear in this sample, around 83% of them only once. Roughly a tenth of the sample is taken by the ten largest. The sequenced sample was peripheral blood. The receptors shown here come from a man aged 50-59 years with COVID-19, enrolled during active disease.

The chain has TRBV10-3 and TRBJ2-5; weak D call: TRBD1 (6 bases). Looked up from germline, CDR1 is ENHRY and CDR2 is SYGVKD. CDR3 length equals 15 residues. Trimming removed 4 bases at V and 5 bases at J, with 17 bases between. The CDR3 sequence: CAISARDIQGETQYF. The DNA of the CDR3 is TGTGCCATCAGTGCCAGGGACATCCAGGGGGAGACCCAGTACTTC.

This rearrangement joins TRBV7-2 to TRBJ2-7; perhaps TRBD2 as D (5 bases). CDR3 length: 15 residues. Germline-derived CDR1 and CDR2 are SGHTA and FQGNSA. Trimming left V 5 bases short and J 3 bases short, with 17 bases between. CDR3 sequence reads: CASSLSATGNYEQYF. CDR3 bases: TGTGCCAGCAGCCTTAGCGCAACGGGGAACTACGAGCAGTACTTC.

The chain links TRBV2 to TRBJ2-7; D perhaps matches TRBD2 (5 bases). CDR1 is SNHLY, CDR2 FYNNEI, per germline. The CDR3 has 15 residues. V was shortened by 3 bases and J by 3 bases, with 15 bases between the two germline ends. CDR3 bases: TGTGCCAGCAGTGAGCATGGCGGGTCCGGCTACGAGCAGTACTTC. Its protein is CASSEHGGSGYEQYF.